The entry that follows covers one T cell receptor beta chain sequence. What it binds is unknown. The data were obtained in a study of cytomegalovirus exposure and HLA in healthy donors. Study details: Out of approximately 170 million T cells, an earlier analysis found around 110 million unique TCR beta sequences in total.

Germline loops: CDR1 SGHTA, CDR2 FQGNSA. There are 15 residues in the CDR3. J lost 6 bases, V lost 3 bases, and 7 bases had no gene match. With 60 Vbeta and 13 Jbeta primers, the PCR was carried out. Produced via immunoSEQ multiplex PCR; TCRdb's table is partial and in-frame only. The sample has about 100,000 clones; around 81% are singletons. General observations from the study: Researchers catalogued some 160 TCR beta chains as cytomegalovirus-associated. On later analysis, the bulk of CMV-associated TCR beta chains appeared to be HLA-restricted.

Material for sequencing was PBMCs. This chain joins TRBV7-2 and TRBJ2-7, with 11 bases identical to TRBD2. The origin of this receptor is a woman in her sixties or seventies in good health and CMV-seropositive. CDR3 region: CASSLGSGRGFEQYF. CDR3 nucleotide sequence: TGTGCCAGCAGCTTGGGTAGCGGGAGGGGATTCGAGCAGTACTTC.